These 25 T cell receptor beta chains originate from one sample sequenced in a study of cytomegalovirus exposure and HLA in healthy donors. The PCR employed 60 Vbeta primers together with 13 Jbeta primers. Produced via immunoSEQ multiplex PCR; TCRdb's table is partial and in-frame only. The data show 100,000 to 150,000 clones, roughly 74% seen once. The sequenced material came from PBMCs. The origin of the receptors is a man aged 35 to 55 in good health and CMV-seronegative.

V and J are TRBV4-1 and TRBJ2-5; D is perhaps TRBD2 (5 bases). CDR1 MGHRA and CDR2 YSYEKL come from the germline V gene. V was clipped by 1 base and J by 4 bases, with 16 bases between them. The CDR3 runs to 16 residues. In DNA form, the CDR3 reads TGCGCCAGCAGCCAAGTGAGGGTGAGGTTAGGAGAGACCCAGTACTTC. Its translation is CASSQVRVRLGETQYF.

This chain connects TRBV9 to TRBJ2-4; D is perhaps TRBD2 (5 bases). Germline V gene sequence: CDR1 SGDLS, CDR2 YYNGEE. The CDR3 covers 13 residues. The V gene lost 4 bases and the J gene lost 9 bases, with 14 bases spanning the gap. CDR3 amino acids: CASSSRGRGIQYF. The CDR3 DNA follows: TGTGCCAGCAGCTCTCGAGGGAGAGGCATTCAGTACTTC.

The chain uses TRBV7-2 and TRBJ1-2; TRBD1 is a possible D gene (6 bases). Germline CDR1 and CDR2: SGHTA and FQGNSA. The length of the CDR3 is 13 residues. Trimming removed 6 bases at V and 5 bases at J, with 13 bases between. Here the CDR3 reads CASSGGIGYGYTF. DNA of the CDR3: TGTGCCAGCAGTGGGGGCATCGGATATGGCTACACCTTC.

The chain carries TRBV27 and TRBJ2-7; 10 bases are shared with TRBD1. Germline loops: CDR1 MNHEY, CDR2 SMNVEV (reference sequence). The CDR3 is 16 amino acids. V dropped 3 bases and J dropped 2; count of bases not matched to a gene: 7. CDR3 region: CASSLEGQGYPYEQYF. CDR3 DNA: TGTGCCAGCAGTTTGGAGGGACAGGGGTATCCCTACGAGCAGTACTTC.

CDR3 loop: CASSLAREQYF. The CDR3 DNA reads as TGTGCCAGCAGCTTGGCTCGGGAGCAGTACTTC. The rearrangement links TRBV5-8 to TRBJ2-7; no clear D. V dropped 0 bases and J dropped 7 bases, with 5 bases sitting between them. The germline CDR1 and CDR2 sequences are SGHTS and YDEGEE. The CDR3 is made up of 11 amino acids.

In regard to this clone: The germline gene is not matched at one end of the junction; a read error may be the cause. The chain couples TRBV6-1 to TRBJ2-7, with TRBD1 as a possible D gene (6 bases). Germline V lookup: CDR1 MNHNS, CDR2 SASEGT. This CDR3 is 13 amino acids long. CDR3: CASSEGTLYGQYF. CDR3 in DNA: TGTGCCAGCAGTGAGGGGACACTCTACGGGCAGTACTTC.

This clone was observed once. The chain uses TRBV19 and TRBJ1-4; 8 positions match TRBD1. V shed 4 bases and J 5 bases; nucleotides not matched to a gene: 6. Per the germline V gene, CDR1 is LNHDA and CDR2 is SQIVND (reference sequence). The CDR3 is 15 amino acids. CDR3 bases: TGTGCCAGTAGTACCCCCCGGGACAGGAATGAAAAACTGTTTTTT. Protein product: CASSTPRDRNEKLFF. Full variable domain (missing parts from reference TRBV19 and TRBJ1-4): DGGITQSPKYLFRKEGQNVTLSCEQNLNHDAMYWYRQDPGQGLRLIYYSQIVNDFQKGDIAEGYSVSREKKESFPLTVTSAQKNPTAFYLCASSTPRDRNEKLFFGSGTQLSVL.

V usage is TRBV6-5 and J usage is TRBJ1-5, with a tentative D call TRBD1 (6 bases). Per the germline V gene, CDR1 is MNHEY and CDR2 is SVGAGI. There are 13 residues in the CDR3. V was pared by 6 bases and J by 4 bases, with 10 bases between. The CDR3 sequence: CASRLDSNQPQHF. CDR3 coding DNA: TGTGCCAGCAGGCTGGACAGTAATCAGCCCCAGCATTTT.

V and J are TRBV15 and TRBJ1-1; 12 bases agree with TRBD1. The CDR3 covers 19 residues. Germline V gene data show CDR1 as LNHNV and CDR2 as YYDKDF (reference sequence). V was clipped by 3 bases and J by 5 bases; unmatched bases: 16. In DNA form, the CDR3 reads TGTGCCACCAGCAGTGCTATGAACCGGGACAGGGGGCCGCGAACTGAAGCTTTCTTT. Residues: CATSSAMNRDRGPRTEAFF.

This chain joins TRBV20-1 and TRBJ1-2; D ambiguous. The ends were cut back, 3 bases at V and 7 bases at J, with 9 bases in the middle. This CDR3 has 11 residues. Germline V gives CDR1 DFQATT, CDR2 SNEGSKA (reference sequence). The CDR3 region is CSASGGFGYTF. CDR3 DNA: TGCAGTGCTAGTGGAGGGTTTGGCTACACCTTC.

V gene TRBV7-8 combines with J gene TRBJ2-2; 8 bases match TRBD1. The CDR3 loop spans 16 amino acids. CDR1 and CDR2 (germline): SGHVS, FQNEAQ. V was pared by 1 base and J by 5 bases, with 6 bases of the junction left unmatched. Written as DNA, the CDR3 is TGTGCCAGCAGCTTAGTGAGGACAGGGTCGACCGGGGAGCTGTTTTTT. Residues: CASSLVRTGSTGELFF.

This chain joins TRBV4-1 and TRBJ2-2, with a possible D match to TRBD1 (5 bases). Deletions cut 1 base from V and 8 bases from J, with 14 bases between. Per the germline V gene, CDR1 is MGHRA and CDR2 is YSYEKL. The CDR3 is made up of 15 amino acids. Here the CDR3 DNA reads TGCGCCAGCAGCCAAGTAGTCAGGGATCCAGGGGAGCTGTTTTTT. Its protein product is CASSQVVRDPGELFF.

CDR3 DNA: TGTGCCAGCAGCAAAGCGGGGGGGAGCAATGAGCAGTTCTTC. Protein: CASSKAGGSNEQFF. This chain connects TRBV2 to TRBJ2-1; TRBD2 agrees at 10 bases. The CDR3 totals 14 residues. Unmatched junction bases numbered 5, after V lost 6 bases and J lost 6 bases. The germline V gene has CDR1 SNHLY and CDR2 FYNNEI. Full variable domain (missing parts from reference TRBV2 and TRBJ2-1): EPEVTQTPSHQVTQMGQEVILRCVPISNHLYFYWYRQILGQKVEFLVSFYNNEISEKSEIFDDQFSVERPDGSNFTLKIRSTKLEDSAMYFCASSKAGGSNEQFFGPGTRLTVL.

The chain recombines TRBV2 with TRBJ2-3, with D maybe TRBD1 (5 bases). Germline CDR1 reads SNHLY; CDR2 reads FYNNEI. CDR3 size: 15 residues. Trimming shortened V by 4 bases and J by 0 bases, and 11 bases separated the two germline ends. The CDR3 nucleotides read TGTGCCAGCAGTGCAGGGTCACCTAGCACAGATACGCAGTATTTT. Amino acids: CASSAGSPSTDTQYF.

This clone was picked up a small number of times. This chain joins TRBV28 and TRBJ1-5; D not certain. The CDR3 is 14 amino acids. V was shortened by 7 bases and J by 10 bases, with 20 bases between the two germline ends. Looked up from germline, CDR1 is MDHEN and CDR2 is SYDVKM. The CDR3 is CASILDPTSGPQHF. The CDR3 DNA sequence: TGTGCCAGCATCCTAGACCCAACCTCCGGTCCCCAGCATTTT.

This clone was picked up a small number of times. J is TRBJ1-2 and V is TRBV28; 11 nucleotides align to TRBD1. V was pared by 4 bases and J by 3 bases, with 10 bases of the junction left unmatched. CDR1 is MDHEN and CDR2 is SYDVKM in the germline V gene. The CDR3 is 17 residues long. CDR3 nucleotides: TGTGCCAGCAGTTCTCCCGGAGGACAGGGGGCCGACTATGGCTACACCTTC. This sequence encodes CASSSPGGQGADYGYTF.

The CDR3 DNA is TGTGCCAGCAGCGCCGGGACAGGGAACTACGAGCAGTACTTC. Amino acid sequence: CASSAGTGNYEQYF. The J gene is TRBJ2-7, the V gene TRBV5-6; 9 bases agree with TRBD1. The CDR3 covers 14 residues. J was trimmed by 3 bases and V by 4 bases; bases with no gene match: 5. Germline CDR1 and CDR2: SGHDT and YYEEEE.

This chain links TRBV4-1 with TRBJ1-5; unclear D gene. Between the trimmed V and J ends, which lost 0 bases and 0 bases, there was a span of 6 bases. The CDR3 has 15 amino acids. Germline CDR1 and CDR2: MGHRA and YSYEKL. CDR3 in DNA: TGCGCCAGCAGCCAAGATCGAGGTAGCAATCAGCCCCAGCATTTT. As protein: CASSQDRGSNQPQHF.

V is TRBV11-3 and J is TRBJ2-3; TRBD2 agrees at 10 bases. The CDR3 covers 16 residues. Germline trimming cut 0 bases from V and 1 base from J; bases unmatched to any gene: 1. Germline CDR1 reads SGHNT; CDR2 reads YENEEA. CDR3 protein: CASSLDTSGGTDTQYF. CDR3 bases: TGTGCCAGCAGCTTAGATACTAGCGGGGGCACAGATACGCAGTATTTT. The complete variable domain, with remaining parts taken from reference TRBV11-3 and TRBJ2-3, reads EAGVVQSPRYKIIEKKQPVAFWCNPISGHNTLYWYLQNLGQGPELLIRYENEEAVDDSQLPKDRFSAERLKGVDSTLKIQPAELGDSAVYLCASSLDTSGGTDTQYFGPGTRLTVL.

This clone was detected once. The chain couples TRBV6-5 to TRBJ2-1; 8 bases line up with TRBD1. CDR1 and CDR2 (germline): MNHEY, SVGAGI. The V segment lost 4 bases and the J segment 2 bases; nucleotides outside the gene matches: 7. The CDR3 sequence is 16 residues long. The DNA for the CDR3 is TGTGCCAGCAGTTTGGGGACAGGCTTACCCTACAATGAGCAGTTCTTC. Translation: CASSLGTGLPYNEQFF.

This chain connects TRBV19 to TRBJ2-7, with D possibly TRBD2 on 6 matching bases. The CDR3 runs to 14 residues. Germline lookup yields CDR1 LNHDA and CDR2 SQIVND (reference sequence). V lost 3 bases and J 5 bases, leaving 14 bases between the germline ends. This CDR3 reads CASSILVGGNEQYF. DNA of the CDR3: TGTGCCAGTAGTATTCTCGTGGGGGGAAACGAGCAGTACTTC.

The chain is built from TRBV19 and TRBJ1-5; D is possibly TRBD1 (6 bases). V lost 6 bases, J lost 5 bases, and 11 bases lay in between. The CDR3 consists of 13 residues. Germline loops: CDR1 LNHDA, CDR2 SQIVND (reference sequence). As DNA, the CDR3 is TGTGCCAGTAGCTCAACAGGGTATCAGCCCCAGCATTTT. The encoded protein is CASSSTGYQPQHF.

This clone turned up a few times. The chain carries TRBV5-6 and TRBJ1-2; 7 nucleotides align to TRBD1. This CDR3 has 13 residues. Trimming removed 2 bases from V and 7 bases from J; junction bases left unmatched: 5. The germline CDR1 and CDR2 sequences are SGHDT and YYEEEE. Written as DNA, the CDR3 is TGTGCCAGCAGCTTTAACAGGGGTGGTGGCTACACCTTC. This gives the protein CASSFNRGGGYTF.

This chain uses TRBV5-6 with TRBJ2-3; the match to TRBD1 covers 9 bases. CDR3 length: 16 residues. Germline-derived CDR1 and CDR2 are SGHDT and YYEEEE. J gave up 4 bases and V 0 bases, and 6 bases lay outside the gene matches. CDR3: CASSLDRGRGPDTQYF. Written as DNA, the CDR3 is TGTGCCAGCAGCTTGGACAGGGGGCGAGGGCCAGATACGCAGTATTTT.

V gene TRBV7-3 combines with J gene TRBJ1-1; D is undetermined. Germline CDR1 and CDR2: SGHTA and FQGTGA. The CDR3 is 14 residues long. Trimming pared 4 bases from V and 1 base from J, leaving 10 bases between. Here the CDR3 reads CASSSLGGNTEAFF. The DNA of the CDR3 is TGTGCCAGCAGCTCTCTAGGAGGGAACACTGAAGCTTTCTTT.